This is a list of T cell receptor beta chains from one sample in a study of blood T cell repertoires in COVID-19. Method: immunoSEQ multiplex PCR; TCRdb's copy keeps in-frame clones and lacks some. Of approximately 40,000 clones in the sample, roughly 84% were seen once. Source material: peripheral blood. These receptors were collected from a human donor in a cohort sampled during active COVID-19. Each CDR3 is given with its conserved first and last residue. D genes are given only for firm matches. Clone size is not always given. Where it is, it says once, few, many or a class for expanded clones.

D	V	J	size	CDR3	DNA
.	TRBV30	TRBJ2-2	.	CAWSVWASGELFF	TGTGCCTGGAGTGTATGGGCGTCCGGGGAGCTGTTTTTT
.	TRBV24-1	TRBJ1-2	.	CATSDFRHGYTF	TGTGCCACCAGTGATTTTCGTCATGGCTACACCTTC
TRBD1	TRBV5-4	TRBJ1-5	.	CASSLDGQGSNQPQHF	TGTGCCAGCAGCTTGGATGGACAGGGTAGCAATCAGCCCCAGCATTTT
.	TRBV10-2	TRBJ2-7	.	CASSGRTGIYEQYF	TGCGCCAGCAGTGGCCGTACAGGGATCTACGAGCAGTACTTC
.	TRBV9	TRBJ1-3	.	CASSVGLSRSGNTIYF	TGTGCCAGCAGCGTAGGATTAAGCCGCTCTGGAAACACCATATATTTT
TRBD2	TRBV5-4	TRBJ2-1	.	CASSLETSIYNEQFF	TGTGCCAGCAGCTTAGAGACTAGCATATACAATGAGCAGTTCTTC
.	TRBV5-6	TRBJ1-3	.	CASSLGPRQYSGNTIYF	TGTGCCAGCAGCTTGGGACCCAGGCAGTACTCTGGAAACACCATATATTTT
TRBD2	TRBV9	TRBJ2-5	.	CASSEASGGVETQYF	TGTGCCAGCAGCGAAGCTAGCGGGGGGGTGGAGACCCAGTACTTC
TRBD2	TRBV7-8	TRBJ2-7	once	CASSLPLRGEIEQYF	TGTGCCAGCAGCCTCCCGCTCCGGGGGGAAATCGAGCAGTACTTC
.	TRBV29-1	TRBJ1-5	.	CSVDQGMGQPQHF	TGCAGCGTCGATCAGGGTATGGGTCAGCCCCAGCATTTT
.	TRBV28	TRBJ2-7	.	CASSLRGQYF	TGTGCCAGCAGTTTAAGGGGGCAGTACTTC
.	TRBV7-9	TRBJ2-7	few	CASSLGGQWTYEQYF	TGTGCCAGCAGCCTCGGGGGACAGTGGACCTACGAGCAGTACTTC
.	TRBV6-2/TRBV6-3	TRBJ2-7	.	CASSYPSEQYF	TGTGCCAGCAGTTACCCTTCCGAGCAGTACTTC